Following are 20 T cell receptor beta chains from one sample sequenced in a study of response to subunit inactivated influenza vaccine. MiXCR, applied by TCRdb to the RT-PCR reads, yields one record per CDR3 protein. The sample lists more than 550,000 distinct CDR3 sequences; 11% were seen once. The same sample was also used in a study of T cells expressing NK-cell markers. That paper states: Beta-chain TCR cDNA was generated via 5'RACE template switching with UMIs.

The input for sequencing was PBMCs from blood, taken on the day of vaccination. These receptors came from a man over 45 who received an inactivated influenza vaccine.

This clonotype was seen once. The limits of the CDR3 on the DNA are not certain, so only TCRdb's listed CDR3 is given. This chain links TRBV29-1 with TRBJ1-1; TRBD1 is the table's D call, not checked against the DNA. CDR1 and CDR2 (germline): SQVTM, ANQGSEA. The CDR3 is 13 residues long, counting both termini. The CDR3 sequence is CSVGEGTHFGPFF.

This clonotype was observed at least ten times. The CDR3 region has the DNA TGTGCCAGTAGTCCGACAGGGGGAAATGAAAAACTGTTTTTT. Its protein is CASSPTGGNEKLFF. The rearrangement uses TRBV19 and TRBJ1-4; 9 bases fit TRBD1. The germline gives CDR1 LNHDA, CDR2 SQIVND (reference sequence). Unmatched junction bases numbered 3, after V lost 5 bases and J lost 5 bases. CDR3 size: 14 residues.

CDR3 sequence (DNA): TGCGCCAGCAGCTTTACTAGCGGGAGCTCCTACAATGAGCAGTTCTTC. It codes for CASSFTSGSSYNEQFF. This sequence joins TRBV5-1 and TRBJ2-1, with 11 nucleotides matching TRBD2. Germline CDR1 and CDR2: SGHRS and YFSETQ. Germline trimming cut 2 bases from V and 0 bases from J; bases unmatched to any gene: 1. CDR3 length: 16 amino acids.

V and J are TRBV3-1 and TRBJ2-7; tentative D call: TRBD1 (6 bases). CDR1 and CDR2 (germline): LGHDT, YNNKEL (reference sequence). The CDR3 spans 16 residues. V lost 4 bases, J lost 2 bases, and 18 bases lay in between. The DNA of the CDR3 is TGTGCCAGCAGCCGCGGACAGTCCTTCCTCGCCTACGAGCAGTACTTC. It is translated as CASSRGQSFLAYEQYF.

This clonotype was recorded a few times. Here the CDR3 DNA reads TGCGCCAGCACCCCCGAAGCCGGGGAGCTGTTTTTT. This codes for CASTPEAGELFF. The rearrangement links TRBV5-1 to TRBJ2-2; D is uncertain. Trimming removed 6 bases from V and 6 bases from J, with 9 bases in between. This CDR3 comprises 12 residues. The germline CDR1 and CDR2 sequences are SGHRS and YFSETQ.

This clonotype was detected ten times or more. The J gene is TRBJ2-3, the V gene TRBV10-3; 12 bases fit TRBD1. This CDR3 region has 16 residues. The junction had 9 bases not matched to a gene; V was cut back by 6 bases and J by 5 bases. CDR1 ENHRY and CDR2 SYGVKD come from the germline V gene. In DNA, the CDR3 is TGTGCCATCAGCAACTCTTGGGACAGGGGGCAAGATACGCAGTATTTT. Its translation: CAISNSWDRGQDTQYF.

The rearrangement links TRBV7-8 to TRBJ2-7, with D perhaps assigned TRBD1 or TRBD2 (6 bases each). Germline loops: CDR1 SGHVS, CDR2 FQNEAQ. V was clipped by 4 bases and J by 1 base, with 20 bases between them. The CDR3 runs to 17 residues. The CDR3 nucleotides read TGTGCCAGCAGCTGGGCTAGGGGGGCAGGGCGGTCCTACGAGCAGTACTTC. Protein sequence: CASSWARGAGRSYEQYF.

This clonotype was detected a few times. V gene TRBV20-1 combines with J gene TRBJ2-1, with TRBD2 as a possible D gene (5 bases). Germline V gene sequence: CDR1 DFQATT, CDR2 SNEGSKA (reference sequence). V lost 2 bases and J lost 8, with 10 bases in between. CDR3 size: 12 residues. In DNA form, the CDR3 reads TGCAGTGCTAGAATGGGAGTCCATGAGCAGTTCTTC. Translating it yields CSARMGVHEQFF.

The rearrangement joins TRBV5-5 to TRBJ1-1; TRBD1 might be the D (5 bases). Germline V gene sequence: CDR1 SGHKS, CDR2 YYEKEE (reference sequence). The CDR3 is made up of 13 amino acids. Trimming removed 7 bases from V and 5 bases from J, with 15 bases in between. In DNA form, the CDR3 reads TGTGCCAGCGGATTGGGGGGTCGGACTGAAGCTTTCTTT. Its translation is CASGLGGRTEAFF. Full variable domain (outside the CDR3, taken from reference TRBV5-5 and TRBJ1-1): DAGVTQSPTHLIKTRGQQVTLRCSPISGHKSVSWYQQVLGQGPQFIFQYYEKEERGRGNFPDRFSARQFPNYSSELNVNALLLGDSALYLCASGLGGRTEAFFGQGTRLTVV.

This clonotype was detected only a few times. The chain carries TRBV20-1 and TRBJ2-5, with D tentatively TRBD2 (6 bases). Trimming removed 1 base from V and 2 bases from J, with 11 bases in between. CDR1 is DFQATT, CDR2 SNEGSKA, per germline (reference sequence). CDR3 size: 14 residues. The CDR3 loop reads CSARVTGTQETQYF. CDR3 DNA sequence: TGCAGTGCTAGAGTTACGGGGACTCAAGAGACCCAGTACTTC.

Details on this clonotype: An end of the junction differs from the germline gene, which may be a read error. The J gene is TRBJ2-1, the V gene TRBV6-1; a weak D match, TRBD1 (6 bases). Germline values: CDR1 MNHNS, CDR2 SASEGT. The CDR3 runs 16 residues. CDR3 protein: CASSTDRSESYNEQLF. The CDR3 DNA reads as TGTGCCAGCAGCACGGACAGATCCGAGTCCTACAATGAGCAGCTCTTC.

This clonotype was detected only a few times. The chain combines TRBV12-3 or TRBV12-4 with TRBJ2-3; the D is unclear. The CDR3 consists of 13 residues. Trimming took 4 bases from V and 3 from J, leaving 8 bases between them. The DNA of the CDR3 is TGTGCCAGCAGTTCCATGAGTACAGATACGCAGTATTTT. It specifies CASSSMSTDTQYF.

J is TRBJ2-7 and V is TRBV5-1; 10 nucleotides agree with TRBD1. This CDR3 is 14 amino acids long. The V segment lost 4 bases and the J segment 5 bases; nucleotides outside the gene matches: 6. CDR1 is SGHRS and CDR2 is YFSETQ in the germline V gene. CDR3 nucleotide sequence: TGCGCCAGCAGCCGGGGACAGGGGTTTAACGAGCAGTACTTC. It specifies CASSRGQGFNEQYF.

The chain links TRBV20-1 to TRBJ2-7; D is ambiguous. The CDR3 is 11 residues long. The germline CDR1 and CDR2 sequences are DFQATT and SNEGSKA (reference sequence). V lost 1 base and J lost 7, with 8 bases in between. This CDR3 reads CSARGNWEQYF. The CDR3 nucleotides are TGCAGTGCTAGAGGGAACTGGGAGCAGTACTTC.

J is TRBJ2-7 and V is TRBV6-2 or TRBV6-3; D possibly corresponds to TRBD1 (6 bases). Germline V gene sequence: CDR1 MNHEY, CDR2 SVGEGT. The V gene lost 6 bases and the J gene lost 1 base, with 10 bases spanning the gap. The CDR3 totals 13 residues. The DNA of the CDR3 is TGTGCCAGCAGGACGGACAGTTCCTACGAGCAGTACTTC. Its protein product is CASRTDSSYEQYF.

This clonotype was seen only a few times. J is TRBJ2-7 and V is TRBV14, with D uncertain. The CDR3 has 15 residues. Deletions cut 0 bases from V and 2 bases from J, with 11 bases between. From germline, CDR1 is SGHDN and CDR2 FVKESK. For the CDR3, the DNA is TGTGCCAGCAGCCAAGATTGGGCCCGAGCCTACGAGCAGTACTTC. Its translation is CASSQDWARAYEQYF. Complete variable domain (other parts from reference TRBV14 and TRBJ2-7): EAGVTQFPSHSVIEKGQTVTLRCDPISGHDNLYWYRRVMGKEIKFLLHFVKESKQDESGMPNNRFLAERTGGTYSTLKVQPAELEDSGVYFCASSQDWARAYEQYFGPGTRLTVT.

V is TRBV12-3 or TRBV12-4 and J is TRBJ2-7, with 8 bases identical to TRBD2. This CDR3 is built from 13 residues. V dropped 7 bases and J dropped 4; count of bases not matched to a gene: 6. The CDR3 is CASTSGSGYEQYF. The CDR3 DNA follows: TGTGCCAGCACCAGCGGGAGCGGTTACGAGCAGTACTTC.

This clonotype was seen repeatedly, ten times or more. The chain employs TRBV29-1 and TRBJ2-3; D gene uncertain. Germline CDR1 SQVTM, CDR2 ANQGSEA. The CDR3 is 12 residues long. CDR3 DNA sequence: TGCAGTGTGGAGACTAGCACAGATACGCAGTATTTT. Amino acids: CSVETSTDTQYF.

This clonotype was counted a few times. The chain uses TRBV7-9 and TRBJ2-2; D is unclear. Between the trimmed V and J ends, which lost 2 bases and 6 bases, there was a span of 10 bases. The CDR3 contains 14 residues. Germline V gene lookup returns CDR1 SEHNR and CDR2 FQNEAQ (reference sequence). The chain's CDR3 is CASSLILLPGELFF. The CDR3 bases are TGTGCCAGCAGCTTAATCTTACTGCCCGGGGAGCTGTTTTTT.

This chain uses TRBV9 with TRBJ2-1, with 8 bases aligning to TRBD2. The ends lost 6 bases at V and 9 bases at J; junction bases unmatched: 11. Germline V gene lookup returns CDR1 SGDLS and CDR2 YYNGEE. This CDR3 region has 14 residues. Written as DNA, the CDR3 is TGTGCCAGCACTCAGCGGGAGTTCCCCTCTGAGCAGTTCTTC. Translation gives CASTQREFPSEQFF.